This T cell receptor beta chain appears in the sequencing data of a study of identical twins. Study-level results: Shared out-of-frame alpha sequences (those common to twins) showed excess low generation probability. Abundant beta clonotypes from cord blood bore fewer insertions; memory repertoires lacked this pattern.

Carrying unique molecular identifiers, the cDNA also gained a universal primer site through template switching. TCRdb redid the calling of the 5' RACE reads with MiXCR, one entry per CDR3 protein. The table has about 300,000 distinct CDR3 sequences, more than 9% seen once. About this clonotype itself: Its antigen remains unknown.

These data were also filed under a second study, of yellow fever vaccine responses in identical twins. That paper states: It has been reported that, in twins, the vaccine T cell response seemed partly convergent and partly personalized.

Sample: CD8+ T cells sorted from blood. This clonotype was sampled from a woman aged 18-29 years in good health.

The CDR3 loop is CSARVAGGGADTQYF. CDR3 coding DNA: TGCAGTGCTAGAGTGGCGGGAGGAGGGGCAGATACGCAGTATTTT. The rearrangement uses TRBV20-1 and TRBJ2-3, with 8 bases aligning to TRBD2. The CDR3 consists of 15 residues. CDR1 is DFQATT, CDR2 SNEGSKA, per germline (reference sequence). The junction had 7 bases not matched to a gene; V was cut back by 1 base and J by 4 bases.